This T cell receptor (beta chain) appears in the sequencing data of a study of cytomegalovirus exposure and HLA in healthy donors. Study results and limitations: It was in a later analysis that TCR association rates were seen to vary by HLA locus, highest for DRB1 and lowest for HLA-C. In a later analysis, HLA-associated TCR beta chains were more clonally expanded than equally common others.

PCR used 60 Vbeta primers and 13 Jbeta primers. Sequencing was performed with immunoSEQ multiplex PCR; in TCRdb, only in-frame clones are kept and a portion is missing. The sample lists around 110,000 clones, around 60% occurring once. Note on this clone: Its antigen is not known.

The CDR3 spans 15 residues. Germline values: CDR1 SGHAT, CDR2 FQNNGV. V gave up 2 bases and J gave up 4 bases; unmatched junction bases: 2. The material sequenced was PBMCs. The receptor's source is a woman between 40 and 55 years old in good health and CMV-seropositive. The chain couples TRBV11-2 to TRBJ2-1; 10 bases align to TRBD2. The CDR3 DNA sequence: TGTGCCAGCAGCTTATCTAGCGGGAGTTACAATGAGCAGTTCTTC. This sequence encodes CASSLSSGSYNEQFF.